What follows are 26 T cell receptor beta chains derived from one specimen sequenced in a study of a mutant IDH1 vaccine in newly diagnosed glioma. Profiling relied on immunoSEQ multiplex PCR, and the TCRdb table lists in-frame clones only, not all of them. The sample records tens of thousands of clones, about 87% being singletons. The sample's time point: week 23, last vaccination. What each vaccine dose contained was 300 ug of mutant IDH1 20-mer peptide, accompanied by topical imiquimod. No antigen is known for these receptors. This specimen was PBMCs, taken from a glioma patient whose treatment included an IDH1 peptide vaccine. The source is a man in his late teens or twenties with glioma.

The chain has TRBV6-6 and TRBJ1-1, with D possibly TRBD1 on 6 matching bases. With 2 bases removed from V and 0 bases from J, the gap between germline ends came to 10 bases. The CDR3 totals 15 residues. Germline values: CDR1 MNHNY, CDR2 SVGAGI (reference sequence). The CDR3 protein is CASSYAGDMNTEAFF. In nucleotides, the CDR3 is TGTGCCAGCAGTTACGCGGGGGACATGAACACTGAAGCTTTCTTT.

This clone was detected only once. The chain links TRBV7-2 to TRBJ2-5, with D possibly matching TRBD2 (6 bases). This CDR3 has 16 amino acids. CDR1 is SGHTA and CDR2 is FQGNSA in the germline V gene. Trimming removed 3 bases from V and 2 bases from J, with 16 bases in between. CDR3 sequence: CASSLGWRGSQETQYF. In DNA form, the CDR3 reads TGTGCCAGCAGCTTGGGGTGGCGGGGATCTCAAGAGACCCAGTACTTC.

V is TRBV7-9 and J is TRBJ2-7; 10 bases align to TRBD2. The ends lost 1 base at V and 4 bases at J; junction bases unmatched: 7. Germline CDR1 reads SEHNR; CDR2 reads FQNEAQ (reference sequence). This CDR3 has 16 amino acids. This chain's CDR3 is CASSLGLGLASYEQYF. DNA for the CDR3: TGTGCCAGCAGCTTAGGCCTGGGACTAGCGTCGTACGAGCAGTACTTC. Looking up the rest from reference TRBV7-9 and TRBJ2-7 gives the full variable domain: DTGVSQNPRHKITKRGQNVTFRCDPISEHNRLYWYRQTLGQGPEFLTYFQNEAQLEKSRLLSDRFSAERPKGSFSTLEIQRTEQGDSAMYLCASSLGLGLASYEQYFGPGTRLTVT.

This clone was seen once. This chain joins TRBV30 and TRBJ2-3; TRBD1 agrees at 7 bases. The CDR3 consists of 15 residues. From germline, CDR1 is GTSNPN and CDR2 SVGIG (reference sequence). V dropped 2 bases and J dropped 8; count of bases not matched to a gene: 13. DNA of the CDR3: TGTGCCTGGAGTAGGGGGACAGTACCCCGAGGTACGCAGTATTTT. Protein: CAWSRGTVPRGTQYF.

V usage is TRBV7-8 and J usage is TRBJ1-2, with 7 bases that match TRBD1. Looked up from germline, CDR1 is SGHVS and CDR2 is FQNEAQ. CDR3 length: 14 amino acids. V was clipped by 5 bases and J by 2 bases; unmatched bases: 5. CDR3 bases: TGTGCCAGCAGCGTCCTACAGGGGAACTATGGCTACACCTTC. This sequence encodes CASSVLQGNYGYTF.

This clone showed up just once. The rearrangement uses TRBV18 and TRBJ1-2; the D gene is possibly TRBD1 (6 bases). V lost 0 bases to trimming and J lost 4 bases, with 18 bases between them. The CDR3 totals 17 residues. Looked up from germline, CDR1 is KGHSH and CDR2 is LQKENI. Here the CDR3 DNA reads TGTGCCAGCTCACCACCCCCGGGGGCCCCTCACGGCTATGGCTACACCTTC. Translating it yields CASSPPPGAPHGYGYTF.

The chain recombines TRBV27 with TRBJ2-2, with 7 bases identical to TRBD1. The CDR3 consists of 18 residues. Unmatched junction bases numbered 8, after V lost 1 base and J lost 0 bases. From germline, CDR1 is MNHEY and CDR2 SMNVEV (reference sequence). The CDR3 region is CASSLLNRGNSNTGELFF. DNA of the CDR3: TGTGCCAGCAGTTTATTAAACAGGGGAAATTCGAACACCGGGGAGCTGTTTTTT.

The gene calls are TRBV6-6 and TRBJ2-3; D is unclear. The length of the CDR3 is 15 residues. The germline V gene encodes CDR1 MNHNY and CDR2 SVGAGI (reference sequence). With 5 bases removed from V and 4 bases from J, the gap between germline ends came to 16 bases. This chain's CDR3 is CASSPFPLPADTQYF. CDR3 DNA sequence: TGTGCCAGCAGTCCCTTCCCCCTCCCTGCAGATACGCAGTATTTT.

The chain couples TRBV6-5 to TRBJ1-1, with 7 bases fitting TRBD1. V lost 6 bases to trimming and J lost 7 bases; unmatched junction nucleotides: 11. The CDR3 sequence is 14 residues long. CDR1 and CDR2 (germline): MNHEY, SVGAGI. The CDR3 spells CASSPTGPLGEAFF. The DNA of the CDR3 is TGTGCCAGCAGCCCGACAGGGCCCCTCGGTGAAGCTTTCTTT.

The CDR3 here is CSAVGLPEGAFF. The CDR3 nucleotides are TGCAGCGCCGTGGGACTTCCAGAGGGAGCTTTCTTT. The chain links TRBV29-1 to TRBJ1-1, with D tentatively TRBD1 (5 bases). CDR3 size: 12 residues. From germline, CDR1 is SQVTM and CDR2 ANQGSEA. V was clipped by 7 bases and J by 10 bases, with 19 bases between them.

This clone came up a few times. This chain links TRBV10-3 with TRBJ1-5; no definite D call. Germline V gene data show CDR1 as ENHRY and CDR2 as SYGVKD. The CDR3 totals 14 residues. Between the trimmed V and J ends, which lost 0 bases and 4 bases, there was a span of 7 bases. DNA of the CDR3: TGTGCCATCAGTGAGTCTTTAGGTAATCAGCCCCAGCATTTT. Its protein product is CAISESLGNQPQHF.

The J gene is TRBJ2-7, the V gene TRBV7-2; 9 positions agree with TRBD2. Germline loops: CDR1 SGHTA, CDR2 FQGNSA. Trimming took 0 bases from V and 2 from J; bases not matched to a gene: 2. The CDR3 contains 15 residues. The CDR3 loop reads CASSLAAGGAYEQYF. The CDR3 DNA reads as TGTGCCAGCAGCTTAGCGGCGGGAGGGGCCTACGAGCAGTACTTC.

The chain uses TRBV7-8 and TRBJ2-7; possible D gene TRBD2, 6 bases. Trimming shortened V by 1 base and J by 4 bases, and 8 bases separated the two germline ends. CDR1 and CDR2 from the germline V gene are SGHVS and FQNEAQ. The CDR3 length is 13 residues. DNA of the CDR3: TGTGCCAGCAGCTTAGTGGGGGGATACGAGCAGTACTTC. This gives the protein CASSLVGGYEQYF.

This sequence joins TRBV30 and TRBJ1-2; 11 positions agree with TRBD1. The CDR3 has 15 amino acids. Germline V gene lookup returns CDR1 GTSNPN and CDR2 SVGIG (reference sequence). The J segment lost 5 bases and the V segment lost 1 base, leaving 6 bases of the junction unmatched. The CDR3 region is CAWSALGQGVYGYTF. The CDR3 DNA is TGTGCCTGGAGTGCTCTGGGACAGGGGGTGTATGGCTACACCTTC. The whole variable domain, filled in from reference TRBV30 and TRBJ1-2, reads SQTIHQWPATLVQPVGSPLSLECTVEGTSNPNLYWYRQAAGRGLQLLFYSVGIGQISSEVPQNLSASRPQDRQFILSSKKLLLSDSGFYLCAWSALGQGVYGYTFGSGTRLTVV.

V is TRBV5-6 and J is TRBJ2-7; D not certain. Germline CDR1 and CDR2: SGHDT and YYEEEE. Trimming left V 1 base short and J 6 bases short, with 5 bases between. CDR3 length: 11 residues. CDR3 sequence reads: CASSLRAEQYF. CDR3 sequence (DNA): TGTGCCAGCAGCTTGCGGGCCGAGCAGTACTTC. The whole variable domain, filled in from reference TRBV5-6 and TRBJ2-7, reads DAGVTQSPTHLIKTRGQQVTLRCSPKSGHDTVSWYQQALGQGPQFIFQYYEEEERQRGNFPDRFSGHQFPNYSSELNVNALLLGDSALYLCASSLRAEQYFGPGTRLTVT.

CDR3 amino acids: CASSLAPGYEQYF. The CDR3 DNA is TGCGCCAGCAGCTTGGCCCCCGGCTACGAGCAGTACTTC. V and J are TRBV5-1 and TRBJ2-7; D gene unclear. This CDR3 is 13 amino acids long. V was cut by 0 bases and J by 3 bases, with 7 bases left in between. CDR1 SGHRS and CDR2 YFSETQ come from the germline V gene.

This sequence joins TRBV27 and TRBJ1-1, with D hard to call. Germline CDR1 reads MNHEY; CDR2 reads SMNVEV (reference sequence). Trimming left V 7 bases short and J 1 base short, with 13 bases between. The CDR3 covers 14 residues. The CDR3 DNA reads TGTGCCAGCACTACCAGTCCTACGAACACTGAAGCTTTCTTT. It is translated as CASTTSPTNTEAFF.

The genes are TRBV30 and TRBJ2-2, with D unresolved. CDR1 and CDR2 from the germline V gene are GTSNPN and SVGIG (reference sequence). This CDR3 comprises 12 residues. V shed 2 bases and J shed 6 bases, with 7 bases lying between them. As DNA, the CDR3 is TGTGCCTGGAGTAGAGCCGCCGGGGAGCTGTTTTTT. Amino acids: CAWSRAAGELFF.

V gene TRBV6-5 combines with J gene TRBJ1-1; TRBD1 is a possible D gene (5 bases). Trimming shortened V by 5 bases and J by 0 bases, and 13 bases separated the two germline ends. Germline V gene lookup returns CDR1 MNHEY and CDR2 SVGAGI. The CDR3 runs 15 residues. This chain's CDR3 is CASSATGVMNTEAFF. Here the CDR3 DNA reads TGTGCCAGCAGTGCTACAGGAGTCATGAACACTGAAGCTTTCTTT.

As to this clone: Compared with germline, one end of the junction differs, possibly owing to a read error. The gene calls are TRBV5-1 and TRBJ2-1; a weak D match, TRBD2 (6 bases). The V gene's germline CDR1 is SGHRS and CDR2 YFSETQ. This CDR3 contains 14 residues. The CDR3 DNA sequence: TGCGCCAGCAGCTTCGGGACTTCAGATCCGAGCCCCCTCTTC. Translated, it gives CASSFGTSDPSPLF.

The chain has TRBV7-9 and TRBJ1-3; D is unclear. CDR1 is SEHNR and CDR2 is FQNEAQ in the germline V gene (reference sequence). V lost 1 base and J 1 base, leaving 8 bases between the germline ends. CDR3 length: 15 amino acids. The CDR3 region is CASSLVSGSGNTIYF. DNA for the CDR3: TGTGCCAGCAGCTTAGTCTCAGGATCTGGAAACACCATATATTTT.

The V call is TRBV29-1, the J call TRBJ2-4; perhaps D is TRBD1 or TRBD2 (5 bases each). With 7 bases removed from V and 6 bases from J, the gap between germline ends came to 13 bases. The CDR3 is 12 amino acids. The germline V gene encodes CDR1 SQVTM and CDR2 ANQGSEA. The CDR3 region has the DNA TGCAGCGCCCTCGGGACGAGAAACATTCAGTACTTC. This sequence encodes CSALGTRNIQYF.

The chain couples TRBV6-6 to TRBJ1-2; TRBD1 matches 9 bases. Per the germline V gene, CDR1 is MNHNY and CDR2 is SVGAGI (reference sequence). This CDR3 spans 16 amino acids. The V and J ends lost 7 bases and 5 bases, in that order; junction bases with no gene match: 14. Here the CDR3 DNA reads TGTGCCAGCAAAACCGGACAGGGGCTTTCGGAGTATGGCTACACCTTC. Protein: CASKTGQGLSEYGYTF.

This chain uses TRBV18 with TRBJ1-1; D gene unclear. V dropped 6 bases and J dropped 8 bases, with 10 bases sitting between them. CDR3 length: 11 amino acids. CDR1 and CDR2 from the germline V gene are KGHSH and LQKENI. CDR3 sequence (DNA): TGTGCCAGCTCGGCGGGTTTCGAAGCTTTCTTT. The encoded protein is CASSAGFEAFF.

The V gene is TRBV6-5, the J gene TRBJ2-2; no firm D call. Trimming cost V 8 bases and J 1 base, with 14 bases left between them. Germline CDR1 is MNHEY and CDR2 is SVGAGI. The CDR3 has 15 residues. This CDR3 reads CASAIGFWNTGELFF. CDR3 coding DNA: TGTGCCAGCGCGATCGGCTTCTGGAACACCGGGGAGCTGTTTTTT.

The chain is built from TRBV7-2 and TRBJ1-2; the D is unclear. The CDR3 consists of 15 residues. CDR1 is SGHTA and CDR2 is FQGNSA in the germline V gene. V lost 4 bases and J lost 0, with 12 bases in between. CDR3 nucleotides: TGTGCCAGCAGCTCTTTGGGTGGCGCTAACTATGGCTACACCTTC. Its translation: CASSSLGGANYGYTF.